Shown below are 24 T cell receptor beta chains from a single sample sequenced in a study of blood T cells in healthy people across ages. Alongside a J-beta primer mix, a sample-barcoded 5' primer served in a second PCR lasting roughly 7 to 11 cycles. TCRdb re-derived calls from the 5' RACE reads in MiXCR, one entry per CDR3 protein. This sample has 1.5 million to 2 million distinct CDR3 sequences, with over 25% found just once. The sample consisted of blood. These receptors came from a woman in her twenties or thirties in good health.

This clonotype was counted a few times. The chain links TRBV4-1 to TRBJ1-1; the D is unclear. CDR1 and CDR2 from the germline V gene are MGHRA and YSYEKL. The CDR3 loop spans 15 amino acids. With 0 bases removed from V and 4 bases from J, the gap between germline ends came to 12 bases. CDR3 amino acids: CASSQEGRASTEAFF. CDR3 bases: TGCGCCAGCAGCCAAGAAGGTAGGGCGAGCACTGAAGCTTTCTTT.

This clonotype was seen only a few times. The J gene is TRBJ1-5, the V gene TRBV20-1; TRBD1 might be the D (6 bases). Germline V gene sequence: CDR1 DFQATT, CDR2 SNEGSKA (reference sequence). V lost 1 base and J 6 bases, leaving 13 bases between the germline ends. The length of the CDR3 is 14 residues. The CDR3: CSARVSGGFQPQHF. CDR3 DNA sequence: TGCAGTGCTAGAGTGTCCGGGGGCTTTCAGCCCCAGCATTTT.

The chain uses TRBV6-1 and TRBJ2-1; perhaps D is TRBD1 or TRBD2 (7 bases each). The CDR3 consists of 17 residues. V lost 7 bases to trimming and J lost 7 bases, with 26 bases between them. Germline assignment: CDR1 MNHNS and CDR2 SASEGT. CDR3 in amino acids: CASNNPAGQSLMNEQFF. In nucleotides, the CDR3 is TGTGCCAGCAATAACCCAGCGGGACAGTCTCTTATGAATGAGCAGTTCTTC.

This clonotype was counted between two and nine times. This sequence joins TRBV7-2 and TRBJ2-1, with D tentatively TRBD2 (5 bases). V dropped 5 bases and J dropped 6 bases, with 14 bases sitting between them. This CDR3 has 14 amino acids. Germline V gene lookup returns CDR1 SGHTA and CDR2 FQGNSA. Here the CDR3 reads CASSPLHRGNEQFF. The CDR3 DNA is TGTGCCAGCAGCCCCCTCCATCGGGGCAATGAGCAGTTCTTC. The whole variable domain, remainder taken from reference TRBV7-2 and TRBJ2-1, is GAGVSQSPSNKVTEKGKDVELRCDPISGHTALYWYRQSLGQGLEFLIYFQGNSAPDKSGLPSDRFSAERTGGSVSTLTIQRTQQEDSAVYLCASSPLHRGNEQFFGPGTRLTVL.

In its sample, this clonotype was seen a few times. The chain employs TRBV27 and TRBJ1-5; perhaps TRBD1 as D (6 bases). This CDR3 is built from 14 residues. The germline V gene has CDR1 MNHEY and CDR2 SMNVEV (reference sequence). With 5 bases removed from V and 4 bases from J, the gap between germline ends came to 12 bases. The DNA for the CDR3 is TGTGCCAGCAGTATAACAGGGAGGAATCAGCCCCAGCATTTT. Protein sequence: CASSITGRNQPQHF.

This chain uses TRBV2 with TRBJ1-2, with D possibly TRBD1 on 6 matching bases. There are 13 residues in the CDR3. The germline V gene has CDR1 SNHLY and CDR2 FYNNEI. Trimming took off 8 bases at V and 6 bases at J, with 16 bases between the two ends. The CDR3 here is CASEAEGVDGYTF. The CDR3 coding sequence is TGTGCCAGCGAAGCAGAGGGGGTTGATGGCTACACCTTC.

This clonotype has only one observation. Since a much larger clone is just one base distant, this may be a read error. Because the CDR3 is missing its conserved closing phenylalanine or tryptophan, this is likely a read error. This sequence joins TRBV15 and TRBJ2-7; the D gene is possibly TRBD2 (6 bases). Germline V gene sequence: CDR1 LNHNV, CDR2 YYDKDF (reference sequence). The CDR3 loop spans 15 amino acids. V lost 0 bases and J lost 3, with 12 bases in between. The CDR3 sequence: CATSRDRREIYEQYC. As DNA, the CDR3 is TGTGCCACCAGCAGAGATCGACGGGAGATCTACGAGCAGTACTGC.

This clonotype was counted only a few times. This chain links TRBV20-1 with TRBJ2-3, with 7 positions matching TRBD2. V was clipped by 5 bases and J by 0 bases; unmatched bases: 8. CDR1 is DFQATT, CDR2 SNEGSKA, per germline (reference sequence). This CDR3 has 15 amino acids. The DNA for the CDR3 is TGCAGTGCTCCCCGCCTAGCGGCAAGCACAGATACGCAGTATTTT. Its protein is CSAPRLAASTDTQYF.

The rearrangement uses TRBV20-1 and TRBJ1-5; TRBD1 might be the D (5 bases). CDR3 length: 15 residues. V was pared by 3 bases and J by 3 bases, with 15 bases between. Germline CDR1 reads DFQATT; CDR2 reads SNEGSKA (reference sequence). The CDR3 reads CSARLRRGNNQPQHF. CDR3 DNA: TGCAGTGCTAGGCTCCGGAGGGGCAACAATCAGCCCCAGCATTTT.

This chain connects TRBV5-1 to TRBJ1-4; 8 bases match TRBD1. V was clipped by 2 bases and J by 8 bases; unmatched bases: 8. The CDR3 totals 15 residues. CDR1 and CDR2 from the germline V gene are SGHRS and YFSETQ. CDR3 in DNA: TGCGCCAGCAGCTTAGGGACAGGAAGGGACGAAAAACTGTTTTTT. Translation: CASSLGTGRDEKLFF.

This chain joins TRBV5-1 and TRBJ1-1; D ambiguous. Trimming removed 3 bases from V and 7 bases from J, with 10 bases in between. This CDR3 is 12 amino acids long. Germline V gene data show CDR1 as SGHRS and CDR2 as YFSETQ. DNA for the CDR3: TGCGCCAGCAGCTCCCCCTCTCTTGAAGCTTTCTTT. Its protein product is CASSSPSLEAFF.

V gene TRBV12-3 or TRBV12-4 combines with J gene TRBJ1-3; D not certain. V gave up 3 bases and J gave up 2 bases, with 11 bases separating them. The CDR3 covers 15 residues. CDR3 sequence (DNA): TGTGCCAGCAGTTTTTCCGCTTGGACTGGAAACACCATATATTTT. Translated: CASSFSAWTGNTIYF.

This chain joins TRBV7-2 and TRBJ1-2, with a tentative D call TRBD1 (6 bases). There are 17 residues in the CDR3. Germline V gene data show CDR1 as SGHTA and CDR2 as FQGNSA. V lost 5 bases and J lost 4, with 23 bases in between. The CDR3 region is CASSLEGFRGGVYGYTF. The CDR3 region has the DNA TGTGCCAGCAGCCTAGAAGGTTTTAGGGGGGGCGTCTATGGCTACACCTTC.

This rearrangement joins TRBV12-3 or TRBV12-4 to TRBJ2-5; D remains ambiguous. CDR3 length: 13 residues. The V end lost 5 bases, the J end lost 7 bases, and 14 bases lay between the germline ends. For the CDR3, the DNA is TGTGCCAGCAGTCAAATGGGATCGGGGACCCAGTACTTC. Protein sequence: CASSQMGSGTQYF.

The chain combines TRBV25-1 with TRBJ1-4; D not resolved. The germline V gene encodes CDR1 MGHDK and CDR2 SYGVNS. The CDR3 runs to 15 residues. V lost 2 bases and J lost 5, with 12 bases in between. CDR3 residues: CASSEPGRPNEKLFF. The CDR3 nucleotides are TGTGCCAGCAGTGAACCGGGCAGGCCAAATGAAAAACTGTTTTTT.

A word on this clonotype: A much larger clone differs from this one at a single base, so this may be a read error. CDR3 coding DNA: TGTGCCGGCAGCGAACAGGGCTCTGGGGCCAACGTCCTGACTTTC. This encodes CAGSEQGSGANVLTF. V is TRBV5-6 and J is TRBJ2-6, with D possibly matching TRBD1 (6 bases). Germline CDR1 reads SGHDT; CDR2 reads YYEEEE. This CDR3 has 15 amino acids.

This clonotype has only a few counts. This chain connects TRBV10-3 to TRBJ1-2, with D uncertain. Germline assignment: CDR1 ENHRY and CDR2 SYGVKD. The V and J ends lost 2 bases and 5 bases respectively, with 12 bases between them. The CDR3 is made up of 14 amino acids. The CDR3 region is CAISEHLGGYGYTF. CDR3 nucleotide sequence: TGTGCCATCAGTGAGCATCTTGGAGGATATGGCTACACCTTC.

The chain uses TRBV14 and TRBJ1-5, with D perhaps TRBD1 (5 bases). CDR1 and CDR2 (germline): SGHDN, FVKESK. Trimming shortened V by 5 bases and J by 3 bases, and 8 bases separated the two germline ends. The CDR3 is 13 residues long. The chain's CDR3 is CASSKGPNQPQHF. The CDR3 coding sequence is TGTGCCAGCAGCAAGGGACCCAATCAGCCCCAGCATTTT.

The chain is built from TRBV20-1 and TRBJ1-1; possibly TRBD1 for D (5 bases). V lost 5 bases, J lost 0 bases, and 16 bases lay in between. CDR1 is DFQATT, CDR2 SNEGSKA, per germline (reference sequence). The CDR3 is 15 amino acids. As DNA, the CDR3 is TGCAGTGCTTCGAATCCGGGACGGCTGAACACTGAAGCTTTCTTT. Translated, it gives CSASNPGRLNTEAFF.

This clonotype appeared a few times. The chain links TRBV3-1 to TRBJ1-2; D ambiguous. V lost 4 bases to trimming and J lost 2 bases, with 17 bases between them. Germline V CDR1 and CDR2: LGHDT, YNNKEL (reference sequence). The length of the CDR3 is 16 residues. The CDR3 protein is CASSPPLGRPNYGYTF. CDR3 DNA: TGTGCCAGCAGCCCTCCCTTGGGCAGGCCCAACTATGGCTACACCTTC.

Comments on this clonotype: This may be a read error, as it is one base from a much larger clone. This chain uses TRBV5-6 with TRBJ2-4; D is undetermined. CDR1 and CDR2 (germline): SGHDT, YYEEEE. There are 13 residues in the CDR3. V lost 5 bases, J lost 13 bases, and 19 bases lay in between. This chain's CDR3 is CASRDFLYNEQYF. The CDR3 nucleotides read TGTGCCAGCAGGGATTTCCTCTACAATGAGCAGTACTTC.

Ten or more counts support this clonotype. This chain connects TRBV6-1 to TRBJ2-5, with 8 bases lining up with TRBD1. Germline V lookup: CDR1 MNHNS, CDR2 SASEGT. The J segment lost 1 base and the V segment lost 6 bases, leaving 4 bases of the junction unmatched. The CDR3 sequence is 14 residues long. CDR3 protein: CASSIDRGQETQYF. The CDR3 DNA follows: TGTGCCAGCAGCATCGACAGGGGCCAAGAGACCCAGTACTTC.

This clonotype was counted a few times. V is TRBV2 and J is TRBJ2-5, with D tentatively TRBD2 (5 bases). CDR3 length: 13 amino acids. Looked up from germline, CDR1 is SNHLY and CDR2 is FYNNEI. Trimming left V 4 bases short and J 7 bases short, with 13 bases between. CDR3 DNA: TGTGCCAGCAGTGTTGGTAGCGAAGGGACCCAGTACTTC. It yields the protein CASSVGSEGTQYF.

The V and J genes are TRBV7-6 and TRBJ1-1, with a weak D call TRBD1 (5 bases). Trimming left V 4 bases short and J 5 bases short, with 14 bases between. This CDR3 has 14 amino acids. CDR1 and CDR2 (germline): SGHVS, FNYEAQ. The CDR3 is CASSSGLGETEAFF. CDR3 nucleotide sequence: TGTGCCAGCAGCTCAGGGTTGGGGGAGACTGAAGCTTTCTTT.